The 12 T cell receptor beta chains reported below all come from one sample, sequenced in a study of blood T cells in healthy people across ages. A second 7 to 11 cycle PCR used barcoded and J-beta primers. A single record per CDR3 protein comes from TCRdb applying MiXCR to the 5' RACE reads. The data contain over 1.5 million distinct CDR3 sequences, around half of them seen just once; the ten biggest clones take up 2.1%. Specimen: blood. Receptors were obtained from a woman in her 40s in good health.

The chain is built from TRBV7-9 and TRBJ2-3; the D is unclear. Germline CDR1 and CDR2: SEHNR and FQNEAQ (reference sequence). This CDR3 comprises 14 residues. Trimming removed 5 bases at V and 6 bases at J, with 15 bases between. The CDR3 bases are TGTGCCAGCAGCGCTTCCGGGCCAAGGGATACGCAGTATTTT. This translates into CASSASGPRDTQYF.

The genes are TRBV20-1 and TRBJ1-1, with a possible D match to TRBD1 (5 bases). The CDR3 sequence is 14 residues long. V was clipped by 3 bases and J by 1 base, with 12 bases between them. CDR1 and CDR2 (germline): DFQATT, SNEGSKA (reference sequence). DNA for the CDR3: TGCAGTGCTAGGGCGGGACTCCCGAACACTGAAGCTTTCTTT. This codes for CSARAGLPNTEAFF.

The chain employs TRBV27 and TRBJ2-7; 9 nucleotides agree with TRBD2. The DNA end lines up better with TRBJ2-5; the J call may be wrong. The germline V gene has CDR1 MNHEY and CDR2 SMNVEV (reference sequence). The CDR3 spans 14 residues. The CDR3 spells CASSRTAGGETQYF. The CDR3 DNA follows: TGTGCCAGCAGTCGGACCGCGGGGGGGGAGACCCAGTACTTC.

The V call is TRBV4-2, the J call TRBJ2-1, with unresolved D. Germline V gene data show CDR1 as LGHNA and CDR2 as YNFKEQ. The CDR3 sequence is 13 residues long. V gave up 0 bases and J gave up 8 bases, with 8 bases separating them. CDR3 coding DNA: TGTGCCAGCAGCCAAGATGCCCGGGATGAGCAGTTCTTC. Translated, it gives CASSQDARDEQFF.

The table lists this clonotype with many counts. V usage is TRBV20-1 and J usage is TRBJ2-1; 7 bases map to TRBD2. CDR1 and CDR2 from the germline V gene are DFQATT and SNEGSKA (reference sequence). Trimming cost V 0 bases and J 4 bases; bases outside gene matches: 6. CDR3 length: 15 residues. The CDR3: CSARDPGGPYNEQFF. The DNA of the CDR3 is TGCAGTGCTAGAGACCCGGGGGGACCATACAATGAGCAGTTCTTC.

This clonotype was seen more than once but under ten times. CDR3: CASSSSSGGAHEQYF. In DNA form, the CDR3 reads TGTGCCAGCAGTTCGTCTAGCGGGGGGGCCCACGAGCAGTACTTC. The rearrangement links TRBV6-5 to TRBJ2-7; TRBD2 agrees at 12 bases. Per the germline V gene, CDR1 is MNHEY and CDR2 is SVGAGI. V was clipped by 4 bases and J by 5 bases; unmatched bases: 6. CDR3 size: 15 residues.

The V gene is TRBV2, the J gene TRBJ2-3; 7 bases line up with TRBD2. The V segment lost 3 bases and the J segment 5 bases; nucleotides outside the gene matches: 5. The length of the CDR3 is 14 residues. The germline V gene encodes CDR1 SNHLY and CDR2 FYNNEI. Here the CDR3 reads CASSDKGGVDTQYF. DNA of the CDR3: TGTGCCAGCAGTGACAAGGGAGGGGTAGATACGCAGTATTTT. Looking up the rest from reference TRBV2 and TRBJ2-3 gives the full variable domain: EPEVTQTPSHQVTQMGQEVILRCVPISNHLYFYWYRQILGQKVEFLVSFYNNEISEKSEIFDDQFSVERPDGSNFTLKIRSTKLEDSAMYFCASSDKGGVDTQYFGPGTRLTVL.

The chain recombines TRBV20-1 with TRBJ2-1, with D possibly TRBD1 on 5 matching bases. Deletions cut 5 bases from V and 1 base from J, with 9 bases between. The CDR3 extends over 13 amino acids. Germline CDR1 is DFQATT and CDR2 is SNEGSKA (reference sequence). The CDR3, as DNA: TGCAGTGCTTCCCCAGGGTCCTACAATGAGCAGTTCTTC. It is translated as CSASPGSYNEQFF.

The V gene is TRBV4-1, the J gene TRBJ1-2, with D possibly matching TRBD1 (6 bases). The germline CDR1 and CDR2 sequences are MGHRA and YSYEKL. V lost 2 bases and J lost 1, with 20 bases in between. This CDR3 is 18 amino acids long. The CDR3 DNA sequence: TGCGCCAGCAGCCAAATTCGCTCCGAGACAGGACGTAACTATGGCTACACCTTC. It yields the protein CASSQIRSETGRNYGYTF.

This CDR3 reads CASSPGHRNEQYF. CDR3 in DNA: TGTGCCAGCAGTCCGGGACACAGGAACGAGCAGTACTTC. The rearrangement links TRBV6-2 or TRBV6-3 to TRBJ2-7, with D maybe TRBD1 (6 bases). V was clipped by 5 bases and J by 5 bases, with 13 bases between them. The germline V gene encodes CDR1 MNHEY and CDR2 SVGEGT. The CDR3 runs to 13 residues.

This clonotype was detected a few times. The chain employs TRBV28 and TRBJ2-4, with D maybe TRBD1 (7 bases). V lost 6 bases to trimming and J lost 2 bases, with 17 bases between them. Looked up from germline, CDR1 is MDHEN and CDR2 is SYDVKM. The CDR3 extends over 16 amino acids. The DNA of the CDR3 is TGTGCCAGCAGAGTCGGCGGGACAGCGTCCAAAAACATTCAGTACTTC. Translating it yields CASRVGGTASKNIQYF. The variable domain in full, with the rest retrieved from reference TRBV28 and TRBJ2-4, is DVKVTQSSRYLVKRTGEKVFLECVQDMDHENMFWYRQDPGLGLRLIYFSYDVKMKEKGDIPEGYSVSREKKERFSLILESASTNQTSMYLCASRVGGTASKNIQYFGAGTRLSVL.

This chain joins TRBV5-6 and TRBJ2-7, with a weak D call TRBD1 (5 bases). Trimming left V 4 bases short and J 3 bases short, with 41 bases between. The germline V gene encodes CDR1 SGHDT and CDR2 YYEEEE. This CDR3 has 23 residues. The CDR3: CASSPLVIQVFGRLTDLCYEQYF. CDR3 nucleotides: TGTGCCAGCAGCCCCTTGGTTATTCAGGTTTTCGGACGTCTGACAGATTTGTGCTACGAGCAGTACTTC.